These T cell receptor beta chains were read from a single sample in a study of pediatric ulcerative colitis. Clones were read by immunoSEQ multiplex PCR, and TCRdb kept only the in-frame ones, dropping some. The sample records approximately 40,000 clones, about 81% being singletons. What was sequenced was gut tissue. These receptor sequences come from a boy aged 10-17 years with severe ulcerative colitis. Each CDR3 is given without its conserved first and last residue. Only some rows state a clone size, as once, few, many or a class for expanded clones.

clone_size j_call v_call cdr3_aa
. TRBJ1-6 TRBV2 ASTGQENSPLH
. TRBJ2-5 TRBV5-4 ASSLGGGGVQETQY
. TRBJ2-7 TRBV6-6 ASSYFQGGYEQY
. TRBJ2-2 TRBV9 ASSGTVTGELF
few TRBJ1-1 TRBV5-1 ASSLAAGDTEAF
few TRBJ2-7 TRBV2 ASSNLQGYEQY
. TRBJ1-6 TRBV30 AWKFWGDSPLH
few TRBJ1-2 TRBV5-1 ASREANYGYT
. TRBJ1-6 TRBV7-2 ASSLGAQGTPLH
. TRBJ1-1 TRBV29-1 SAATGFTEAF
once TRBJ1-5 TRBV10-1 ATQGESNQPQH
. TRBJ2-7 TRBV5-6 ASSKTATYEQY
. TRBJ2-1 TRBV6-6 AGGGGASFEQF
. TRBJ1-2 TRBV4-1 ASSQAQGGRSYGYT
. TRBJ1-4 TRBV28 ASSFDVRDRPVGKLF
. TRBJ2-3 TRBV11-2 ASSLDWIGRVEGDTQY
. TRBJ2-3 TRBV4-2 ASSQDTTDTQY
. TRBJ2-7 TRBV6-6 ASSNPGLEVSYEQY
few TRBJ1-2 TRBV28 ASSLSPRDNYGYT
. TRBJ1-4 TRBV10-3 AIRDGTVGEKLF
. TRBJ1-2 TRBV4-1 ASSQGLLLGSYGYT
few TRBJ1-5 TRBV7-9 ASSFDSNQPQH
. TRBJ2-1 TRBV9 ASSVEGLAYNEQF
. TRBJ1-1 TRBV5-1 ASSLAAANTEAF
. TRBJ2-7 TRBV6-5 ASSYSREQY
. TRBJ2-3 TRBV11-2 ASKTGGRDTQY
. TRBJ1-5 TRBV11-2 ASSLYSNQPQH
. TRBJ2-5 TRBV7-9 ASSSDSSQETQY
. TRBJ2-1 TRBV19 ASGLGGPGKQF
. TRBJ1-1 TRBV11-2 ASSLDRNTEAF
once TRBJ2-5 TRBV7-2 ASSFTGRKTQY
few TRBJ2-7 TRBV5-1 ASSSGTGAYEQY
. TRBJ1-2 TRBV27 ASSPTASNYGYT
few TRBJ1-1 TRBV28 ASSSTRTPWNTEAF
. TRBJ2-1 TRBV29-1 SVIRELPENEQF
. TRBJ2-2 TRBV7-3 ASSRDFSTGELF
. TRBJ1-4 TRBV27 ASSPAGYNEKLF
. TRBJ2-2 TRBV29-1 SVQQGFGELF
. TRBJ1-1 TRBV4-2 ASSPGVTEAF
. TRBJ2-7 TRBV29-1 SVTGDADEQY
medium-sized TRBJ1-5 TRBV19 ASSEGNQPQH
. TRBJ1-3 TRBV5-5 ASSLLTGGSGNTIY
. TRBJ2-2 TRBV25-1 ASSEYYGGLNTGELF
. TRBJ2-1 TRBV29-1 SVGFLSNEQF
. TRBJ2-2 TRBV12-5 ASGLWLDVTNTGELF
. TRBJ1-1 TRBV7-7 ASRPLGGGWGYTEAF
. TRBJ2-1 TRBV29-1 SESSRGSGEQF
. TRBJ1-2 TRBV4-1 ASSLQTFNYGYT
few TRBJ2-3 TRBV10-3 AISESGHISTDTQY
. TRBJ1-4 TRBV6-5 ASSPSATNEKLF
. TRBJ2-5 TRBV29-1 SVEPTGSGETQY
. TRBJ2-2 TRBV6-1 ASSEGSRFTGELF
. TRBJ2-7 TRBV11-1 ASSLSRDSYEQY
. TRBJ2-3 TRBV18 ASSLWTDTDTQY
few TRBJ1-5 TRBV2 ASMSQGGKPQH